Listed below are T cell receptor beta chains from one sample, sequenced in a study of regulatory dendritic cells for organ transplantation. Repertoires were generated with immunoSEQ multiplex PCR, while TCRdb's copy carries only in-frame clones and drops some. The table shows roughly 35,000 clones, with around nine tenths occurring only once. The sequenced sample consisted of naive CD4+ T cells from blood. The receptors originated from a human donor in good health. Both conserved end residues are part of each CDR3. A D gene is named only where the DNA matches it firmly. Rows may omit the clone size; those that give it use once, few, many or a size class.

J gene | D gene | clone size | V gene | CDR3 length | CDR3 DNA | CDR3 protein
TRBJ2-1 | TRBD2 | NA | TRBV6-5 | 15 | TGTGCCAGCAGCCAGGAAAGCGGGGGGGTGAATGAGCAGTTCTTC | CASSQESGGVNEQFF
TRBJ1-4 | NA | NA | TRBV7-6 | 13 | TGTGCCAGCAGCTTAGCGGGGCCGAGGGAACTGTTTTTT | CASSLAGPRELFF
TRBJ2-5 | TRBD2 | NA | TRBV18 | 15 | TGTGCCAGCTCACCGACTAGCGGGAGAGGGGAGACCCAGTACTTC | CASSPTSGRGETQYF
TRBJ1-1 | NA | NA | TRBV27 | 14 | TGTGCCAGCAGTTCCCGGGGGCTGATCACTGAAGCTTTCTTT | CASSSRGLITEAFF
TRBJ2-1 | NA | NA | TRBV6-1 | 14 | TGTGCCAGCAGGGGAAGGGGTCCCTACAATGAGCAGTTCTTC | CASRGRGPYNEQFF
TRBJ2-1 | TRBD2 | NA | TRBV6-5 | 14 | TGTGCCAGCAGGACTAGCGGGGGGGCTCAAGAGCAGTTCTTC | CASRTSGGAQEQFF
TRBJ2-7 | NA | NA | TRBV7-2 | 14 | TGTGCCAGCAGCCAACCCCCGAGCTCCTACGAGCAGTACTTC | CASSQPPSSYEQYF
TRBJ2-5 | TRBD1 | NA | TRBV29-1 | 15 | TGCAGCGTGGGGGCCCGGGACAGGGGGCAAGAGACCCAGTACTTC | CSVGARDRGQETQYF
TRBJ2-2 | TRBD1 | NA | TRBV6-5 | 15 | TGTGCCAGCAGACCGGGACAGGCGAACACCGGGGAGCTGTTTTTT | CASRPGQANTGELFF
TRBJ2-5 | NA | NA | TRBV2 | 10 | TGTGCCAGCGGACCCGGGACCCAGTACTTC | CASGPGTQYF
TRBJ1-1 | NA | few | TRBV27 | 14 | TGTGCCAGTGCGTTGGACAGAAAGAACACTGAAGCTTTCTTT | CASALDRKNTEAFF
TRBJ1-3 | NA | NA | TRBV5-4 | 15 | TGTGCCAGCAGCTACCAGATTATCTCTGGAAACACCATATATTTT | CASSYQIISGNTIYF
TRBJ2-5 | TRBD1 | NA | TRBV9 | 17 | TGTGCCAGCAGCTCAGAGGTTGGACAGGGGATCCAAGAGACCCAGTACTTC | CASSSEVGQGIQETQYF
TRBJ2-7 | TRBD1 | NA | TRBV30 | 14 | TGTGCCGGAACTACAGGGGTTGGATGGGGTGAGCAGTACTTC | CAGTTGVGWGEQYF
TRBJ1-5 | NA | NA | TRBV21-1 | 17 | TGTGCCAGCAGCAGGCCCACAGACACCTATAGCAATCAGCCCCAGCATTTT | CASSRPTDTYSNQPQHF
TRBJ1-1 | NA | few | TRBV19 | 13 | TGTGCCAGTACAATCAAGGGTTACACTGAAGCTTTCTTT | CASTIKGYTEAFF
TRBJ2-7 | NA | once | TRBV7-2 | 15 | TGTGCCAGCAGCTTATATACGTTGACCTACGTCGAGCAGTACTTC | CASSLYTLTYVEQYF
TRBJ2-7 | TRBD2 | once | TRBV7-9 | 15 | TGTGCCAGCAGCTTACTAGCGGGAGGGCCGCTCGAGCAGTACTTC | CASSLLAGGPLEQYF
TRBJ2-7 | NA | NA | TRBV19 | 14 | TGTGCCAGTAGTATACTGGGACAACCCTACGAGCAGTACTTC | CASSILGQPYEQYF
TRBJ1-2 | NA | once | TRBV6-6 | 15 | TGTGCCAGCAGTCGAGGAGACAGGAAGGGCTATGGCTACACCTTC | CASSRGDRKGYGYTF
TRBJ2-1 | TRBD2 | NA | TRBV6-5 | 15 | TGTGCCAGCAGTTACCAGCGGGGGGGATACAATGGGCAGTTCTTC | CASSYQRGGYNGQFF
TRBJ2-7 | NA | NA | TRBV30 | 14 | TGTGCCTGGAGTTTGGTGACACTCTCCTACGAGCAGTACTTC | CAWSLVTLSYEQYF
TRBJ2-1 | TRBD1 | NA | TRBV7-9 | 16 | TGTGCCAGCAGCTTAGCTAGGACAGGGAGTAGGAATGAGCAGTTCTTC | CASSLARTGSRNEQFF
TRBJ2-1 | NA | NA | TRBV19 | 15 | TGTGCCAGTAGCCGAGCCCGTAGCGAGCTAAATGAGCAGTTCTTC | CASSRARSELNEQFF
TRBJ2-7 | NA | NA | TRBV7-2 | 13 | TGTGCCAGCAGCCATACGACAGGCTACGAGCAGTACTTC | CASSHTTGYEQYF
TRBJ2-5 | TRBD1 | NA | TRBV10-3 | 14 | TGTGCCGTACGGGGGACAGGGGGCCGAGAGACCCAGTACTTC | CAVRGTGGRETQYF
TRBJ2-5 | NA | NA | TRBV7-3 | 14 | TGTGCCAGCAGCGCCGGGACAAGGCAAGAGACCCAGTACTTC | CASSAGTRQETQYF
TRBJ2-3 | NA | NA | TRBV10-1 | 13 | TGCGCCAGCAGTGAGTCCGCCGAAGATACGCAGTATTTT | CASSESAEDTQYF
TRBJ2-3 | NA | NA | TRBV5-5 | 15 | TGTGCCAGCAGCTTTATCGGAATACGCACAGATACGCAGTATTTT | CASSFIGIRTDTQYF
TRBJ2-3 | NA | NA | TRBV5-8 | 14 | TGTGCCAGCAGCTTCAGGGGTCGCACAGATACGCAGTATTTT | CASSFRGRTDTQYF
TRBJ1-2 | NA | NA | TRBV23-1 | 13 | TGCGCCAGCACTAGGGGCGGCGTTTATGGCTACACCTTC | CASTRGGVYGYTF
TRBJ2-1 | TRBD1 | NA | TRBV18 | 16 | TGTGCCAGCTCACCACCCGGGACAGGGCTGGGGAATGAGCAGTTCTTC | CASSPPGTGLGNEQFF
TRBJ2-1 | NA | NA | TRBV10-3 | 16 | TGTGCCATCAGTGAGTCTAGTTTCGACCCCGGGAATGAGCAGTTCTTC | CAISESSFDPGNEQFF
TRBJ2-3 | TRBD2 | NA | TRBV27 | 15 | TGTGCCAGCAGTTATTCCAGCGGGAGTACAGATACGCAGTATTTT | CASSYSSGSTDTQYF
TRBJ1-5 | NA | few | TRBV6-5 | 13 | TGTGCCAGCGCCAGGTCCCCAAATCAGCCCCAGCATTTT | CASARSPNQPQHF
TRBJ1-2 | NA | few | TRBV27 | 16 | TGTGCCAGCAGACCATCAGGGCCCCAGACTAACTATGGCTACACCTTC | CASRPSGPQTNYGYTF
TRBJ2-3 | TRBD2 | NA | TRBV18 | 15 | TGTGCCAGCTCATCAAGACCCGGGGGGACAGATACGCAGTATTTT | CASSSRPGGTDTQYF
TRBJ2-7 | NA | NA | TRBV9 | 14 | TGTGCCAGCAGCGTAGTTAGCGACTCCTACGAGCAGTACTTC | CASSVVSDSYEQYF
TRBJ2-3 | NA | NA | TRBV9 | 15 | TGTGCCGGCGCGGAGGGAGCGTTCCGCACAGATACGCAGTATTTT | CAGAEGAFRTDTQYF
TRBJ1-1 | NA | NA | TRBV5-1 | 14 | TGCGCCAGCAGCTTGACGGGGGTGGAGACTGAAGCTTTCTTT | CASSLTGVETEAFF
TRBJ1-2 | NA | NA | TRBV30 | 15 | TGTGCCTGGAGTACAGGGCGAGGTTTTAACTATGGCTACACCTTC | CAWSTGRGFNYGYTF
TRBJ1-1 | NA | NA | TRBV19 | 13 | TGTGCCAGTAGAACGTTCTCAGGCACTGAAGCTTTCTTT | CASRTFSGTEAFF
TRBJ2-2 | NA | NA | TRBV7-6 | 12 | TGTGCCAGCAGCCCAGACACCGGGGAGCTGTTTTTT | CASSPDTGELFF